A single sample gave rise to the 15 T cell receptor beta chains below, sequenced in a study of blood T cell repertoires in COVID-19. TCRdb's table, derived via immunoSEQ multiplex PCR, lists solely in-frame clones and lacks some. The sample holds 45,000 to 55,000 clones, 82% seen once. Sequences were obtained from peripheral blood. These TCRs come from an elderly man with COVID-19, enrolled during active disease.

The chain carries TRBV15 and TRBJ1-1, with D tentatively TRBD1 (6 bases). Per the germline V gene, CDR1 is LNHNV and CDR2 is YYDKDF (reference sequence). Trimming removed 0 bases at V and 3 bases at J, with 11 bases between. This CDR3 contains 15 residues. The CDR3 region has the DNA TGTGCCACCAGCAGAGAGGTAGGACAGCACACTGAAGCTTTCTTT. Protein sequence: CATSREVGQHTEAFF.

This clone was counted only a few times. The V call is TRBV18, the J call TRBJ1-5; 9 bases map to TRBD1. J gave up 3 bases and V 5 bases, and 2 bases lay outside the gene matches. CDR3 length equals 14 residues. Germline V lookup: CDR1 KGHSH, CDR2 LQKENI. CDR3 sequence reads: CASSGTGNNQPQHF. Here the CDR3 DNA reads TGTGCCAGCTCAGGGACAGGGAACAATCAGCCCCAGCATTTT. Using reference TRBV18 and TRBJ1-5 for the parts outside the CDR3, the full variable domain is NAGVMQNPRHLVRRRGQEARLRCSPMKGHSHVYWYRQLPEEGLKFMVYLQKENIIDESGMPKERFSAEFPKEGPSILRIQQVVRGDSAAYFCASSGTGNNQPQHFGDGTRLSIL.

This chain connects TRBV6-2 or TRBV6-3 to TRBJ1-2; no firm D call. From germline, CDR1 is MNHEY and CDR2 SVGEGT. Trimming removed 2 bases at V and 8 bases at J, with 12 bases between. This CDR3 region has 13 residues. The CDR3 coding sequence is TGTGCCAGCAGTTACGTTCGGGGAGAAGGCTACACCTTC. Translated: CASSYVRGEGYTF.

This CDR3 reads CASSMAGGITGELFF. For the CDR3, the DNA is TGTGCCAGTAGTATGGCAGGGGGGATAACCGGGGAGCTGTTTTTT. The chain joins TRBV19 to TRBJ2-2; weak D call: TRBD1 (7 bases). The germline V gene has CDR1 LNHDA and CDR2 SQIVND (reference sequence). The CDR3 length is 15 residues. V was trimmed by 3 bases and J by 5 bases, leaving 13 bases between them.

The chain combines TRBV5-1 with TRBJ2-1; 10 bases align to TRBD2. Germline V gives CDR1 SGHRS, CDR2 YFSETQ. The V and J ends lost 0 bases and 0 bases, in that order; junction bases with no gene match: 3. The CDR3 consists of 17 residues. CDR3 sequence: CASSLASGGLSYNEQFF. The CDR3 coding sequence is TGCGCCAGCAGCTTGGCTAGCGGGGGCCTCTCCTACAATGAGCAGTTCTTC.

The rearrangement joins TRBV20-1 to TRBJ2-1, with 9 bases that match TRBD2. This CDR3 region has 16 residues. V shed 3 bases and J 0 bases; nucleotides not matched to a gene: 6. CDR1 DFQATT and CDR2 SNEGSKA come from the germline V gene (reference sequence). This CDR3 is CSASGPAGGSYNEQFF. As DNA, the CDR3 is TGCAGTGCTAGTGGGCCAGCGGGAGGCTCCTACAATGAGCAGTTCTTC.

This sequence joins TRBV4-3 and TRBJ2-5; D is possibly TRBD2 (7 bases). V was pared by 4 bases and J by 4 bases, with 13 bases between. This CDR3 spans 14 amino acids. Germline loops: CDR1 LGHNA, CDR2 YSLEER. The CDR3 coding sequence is TGCGCCAGCAGCCCCAGGGGCGGGGGAGAGACCCAGTACTTC. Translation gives CASSPRGGGETQYF.

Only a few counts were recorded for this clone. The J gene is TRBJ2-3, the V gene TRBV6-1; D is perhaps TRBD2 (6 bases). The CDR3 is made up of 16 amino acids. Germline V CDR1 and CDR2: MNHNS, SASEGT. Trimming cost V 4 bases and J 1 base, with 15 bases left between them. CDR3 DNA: TGTGCCAGCAGTGGGATTAGCGGTGGGGGCACAGATACGCAGTATTTT. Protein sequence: CASSGISGGGTDTQYF.

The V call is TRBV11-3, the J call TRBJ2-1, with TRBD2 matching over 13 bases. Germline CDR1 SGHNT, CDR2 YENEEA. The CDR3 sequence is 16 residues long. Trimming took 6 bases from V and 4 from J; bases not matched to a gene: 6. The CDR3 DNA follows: TGTGCCAGCAGTTTGGGGACTAGCGGGGCTTACAATGAGCAGTTCTTC. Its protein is CASSLGTSGAYNEQFF.

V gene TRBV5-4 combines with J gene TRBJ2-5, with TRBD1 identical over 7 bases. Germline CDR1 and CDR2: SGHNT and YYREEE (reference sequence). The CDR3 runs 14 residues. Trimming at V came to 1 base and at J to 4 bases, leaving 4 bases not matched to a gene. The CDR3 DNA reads TGTGCCAGCAGCTTGAGACAGGGACGAGAGACCCAGTACTTC. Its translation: CASSLRQGRETQYF.

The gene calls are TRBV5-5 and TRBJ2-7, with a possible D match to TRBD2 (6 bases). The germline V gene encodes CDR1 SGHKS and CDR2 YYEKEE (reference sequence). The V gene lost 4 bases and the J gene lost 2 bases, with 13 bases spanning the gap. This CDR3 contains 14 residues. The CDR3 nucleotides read TGTGCCAGCAGCAGGACTACGGGCGCCTACGAGCAGTACGTC. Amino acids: CASSRTTGAYEQYV.

The CDR3 sequence: CAALAGGPNEQFF. The CDR3 DNA reads TGTGCCGCCTTAGCGGGGGGACCTAATGAGCAGTTCTTC. The V and J genes are TRBV24-1 and TRBJ2-1; 10 nucleotides align to TRBD2. V dropped 12 bases and J dropped 7; count of bases not matched to a gene: 8. This CDR3 region has 13 residues. The germline gives CDR1 KGHDR, CDR2 SFDVKD.

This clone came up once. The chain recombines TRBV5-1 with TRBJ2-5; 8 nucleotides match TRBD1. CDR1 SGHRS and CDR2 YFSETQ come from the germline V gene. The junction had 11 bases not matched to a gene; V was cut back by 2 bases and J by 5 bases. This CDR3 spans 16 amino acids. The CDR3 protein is CASSFKGGQGGETQYF. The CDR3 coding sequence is TGCGCCAGCAGCTTTAAAGGAGGACAGGGTGGGGAGACCCAGTACTTC.

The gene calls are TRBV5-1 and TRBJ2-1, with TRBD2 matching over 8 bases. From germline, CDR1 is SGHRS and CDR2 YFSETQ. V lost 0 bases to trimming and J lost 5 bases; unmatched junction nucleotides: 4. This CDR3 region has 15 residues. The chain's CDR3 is CASSLAGGLDNEQFF. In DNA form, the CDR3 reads TGCGCCAGCAGCTTGGCTGGGGGACTAGACAATGAGCAGTTCTTC. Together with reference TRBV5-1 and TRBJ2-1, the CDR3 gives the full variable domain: KAGVTQTPRYLIKTRGQQVTLSCSPISGHRSVSWYQQTPGQGLQFLFEYFSETQRNKGNFPGRFSGRQFSNSRSEMNVSTLELGDSALYLCASSLAGGLDNEQFFGPGTRLTVL.

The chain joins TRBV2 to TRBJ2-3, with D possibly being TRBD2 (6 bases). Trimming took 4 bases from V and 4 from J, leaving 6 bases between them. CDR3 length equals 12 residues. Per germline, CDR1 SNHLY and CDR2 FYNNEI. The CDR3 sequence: CASSGRADTQYF. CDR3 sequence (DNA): TGTGCCAGCAGTGGGAGGGCAGATACGCAGTATTTT.